This T cell receptor beta chain was observed in a study of blood T cell repertoires in COVID-19. Overall study context: The analysed material was cDNA or gDNA that came from T cells, B-cell-depleted T cells, or PBMCs.

The CDR3 has 10 residues. Trimming took 5 bases from V and 4 from J, leaving 3 bases between them. Per germline, CDR1 MDHEN and CDR2 SYDVKM. The assay was immunoSEQ multiplex PCR, and TCRdb's table has in-frame clones only and misses some. The profile shows around 220,000 clones, 84% of them singletons. The chain employs TRBV28 and TRBJ2-7; D uncertain. The specimen sequenced was peripheral blood. This sequence originates from a man aged 25 to 45 with active or convalescent COVID-19. Written as DNA, the CDR3 is TGTGCCAGCAGTGAGTACGAGCAGTACTTC. Amino acids: CASSEYEQYF.